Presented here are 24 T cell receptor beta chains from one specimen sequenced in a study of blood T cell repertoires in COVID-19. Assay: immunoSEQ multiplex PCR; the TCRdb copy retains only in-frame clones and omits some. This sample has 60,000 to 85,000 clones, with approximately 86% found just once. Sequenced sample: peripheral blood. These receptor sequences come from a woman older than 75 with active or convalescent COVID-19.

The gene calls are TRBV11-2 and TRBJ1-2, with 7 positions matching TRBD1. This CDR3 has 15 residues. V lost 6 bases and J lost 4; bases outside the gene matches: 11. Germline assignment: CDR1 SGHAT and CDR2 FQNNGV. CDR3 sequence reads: CASSQIRTGLYGYTF. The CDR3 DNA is TGTGCCAGCAGTCAGATACGGACAGGTCTCTATGGCTACACCTTC.

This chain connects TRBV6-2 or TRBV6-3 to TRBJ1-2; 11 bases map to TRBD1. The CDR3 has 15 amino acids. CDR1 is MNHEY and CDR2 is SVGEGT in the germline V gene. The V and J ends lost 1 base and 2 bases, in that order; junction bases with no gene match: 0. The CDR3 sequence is CASSYWDRGNYGYTF. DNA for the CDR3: TGTGCCAGCAGTTACTGGGACAGGGGGAACTATGGCTACACCTTC.

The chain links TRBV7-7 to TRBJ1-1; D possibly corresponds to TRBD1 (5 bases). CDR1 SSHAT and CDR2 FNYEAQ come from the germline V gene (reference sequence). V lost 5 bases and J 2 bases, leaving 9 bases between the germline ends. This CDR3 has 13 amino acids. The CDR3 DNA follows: TGTGCCAGCAGCCCGGACACTAACACTGAAGCTTTCTTT. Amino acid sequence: CASSPDTNTEAFF.

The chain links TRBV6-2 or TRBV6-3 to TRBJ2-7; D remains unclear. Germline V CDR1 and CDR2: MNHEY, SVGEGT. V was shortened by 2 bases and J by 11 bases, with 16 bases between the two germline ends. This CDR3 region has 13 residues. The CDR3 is CASSYESFSQEYF. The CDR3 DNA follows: TGTGCCAGCAGTTACGAGTCGTTTTCCCAAGAGTACTTC.

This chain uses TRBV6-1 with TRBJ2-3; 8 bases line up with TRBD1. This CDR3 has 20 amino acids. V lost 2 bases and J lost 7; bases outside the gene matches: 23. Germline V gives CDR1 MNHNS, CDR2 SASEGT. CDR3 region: CASSEKLLPTGVPGEYTQYF. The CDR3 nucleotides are TGTGCCAGCAGTGAAAAACTCCTTCCGACAGGGGTCCCCGGGGAATATACGCAGTATTTT.

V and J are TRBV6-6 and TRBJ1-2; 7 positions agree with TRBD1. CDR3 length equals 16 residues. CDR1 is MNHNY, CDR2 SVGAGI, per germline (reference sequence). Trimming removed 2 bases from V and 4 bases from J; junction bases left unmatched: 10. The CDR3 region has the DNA TGTGCCAGCAGTTACACCGGGCAGGGGGGAAGCTATGGCTACACCTTC. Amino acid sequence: CASSYTGQGGSYGYTF.

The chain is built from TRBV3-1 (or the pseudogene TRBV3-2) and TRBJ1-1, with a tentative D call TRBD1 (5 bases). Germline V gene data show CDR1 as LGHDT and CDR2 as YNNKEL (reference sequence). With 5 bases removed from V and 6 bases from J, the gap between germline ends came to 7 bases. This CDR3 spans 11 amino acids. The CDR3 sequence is CASSKGPEAFF. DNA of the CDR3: TGTGCCAGCAGCAAGGGGCCTGAAGCTTTCTTT.

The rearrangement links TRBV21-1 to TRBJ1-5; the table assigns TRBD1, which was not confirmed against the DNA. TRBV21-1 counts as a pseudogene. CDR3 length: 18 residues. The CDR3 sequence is CASSKPSYDRELNQPQHF. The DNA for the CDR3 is TGTGCCAGCAGCAAGCCCAGTTACGACAGGGAGCTAAATCAGCCCCAGCATTTT.

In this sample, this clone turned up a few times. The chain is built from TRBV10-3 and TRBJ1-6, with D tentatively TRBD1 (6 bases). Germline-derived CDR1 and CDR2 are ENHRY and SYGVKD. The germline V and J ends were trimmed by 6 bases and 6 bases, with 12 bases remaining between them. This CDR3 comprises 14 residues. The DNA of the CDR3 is TGTGCCATCAGGGCCGACAGGCCTAATTCACCCCTCCACTTT. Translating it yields CAIRADRPNSPLHF.

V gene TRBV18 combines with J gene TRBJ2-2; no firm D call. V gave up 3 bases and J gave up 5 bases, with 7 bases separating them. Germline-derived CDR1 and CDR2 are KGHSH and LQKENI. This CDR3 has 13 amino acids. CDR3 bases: TGTGCCAGCTCACCCGGTCGGACCGGGGAGCTGTTTTTT. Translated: CASSPGRTGELFF.

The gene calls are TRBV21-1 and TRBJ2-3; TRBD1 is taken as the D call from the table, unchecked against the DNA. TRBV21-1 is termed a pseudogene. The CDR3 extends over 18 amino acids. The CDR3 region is CASRTKGWWGSSTDTQYF. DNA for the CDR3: TGTGCCAGCAGAACTAAGGGGTGGTGGGGTTCGAGCACAGATACGCAGTATTTT.

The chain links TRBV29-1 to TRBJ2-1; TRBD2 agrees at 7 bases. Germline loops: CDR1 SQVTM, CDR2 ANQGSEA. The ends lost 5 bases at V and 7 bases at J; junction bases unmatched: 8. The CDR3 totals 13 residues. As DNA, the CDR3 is TGCAGCGTTACGAGACTAGCTGTTAATGAGCAGTTCTTC. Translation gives CSVTRLAVNEQFF.

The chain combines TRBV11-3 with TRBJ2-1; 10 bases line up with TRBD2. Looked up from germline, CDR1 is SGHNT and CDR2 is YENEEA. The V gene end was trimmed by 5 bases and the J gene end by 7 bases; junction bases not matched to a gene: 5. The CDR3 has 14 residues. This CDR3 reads CASSNRGLANEQFF. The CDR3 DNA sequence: TGTGCCAGCAGCAATAGGGGACTAGCGAATGAGCAGTTCTTC.

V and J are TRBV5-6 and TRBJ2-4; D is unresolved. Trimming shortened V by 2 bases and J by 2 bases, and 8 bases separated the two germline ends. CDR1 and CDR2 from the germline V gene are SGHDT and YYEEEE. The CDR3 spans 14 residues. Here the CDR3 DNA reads TGTGCCAGCAGCTTAGCCTATACCAAAAACATTCAGTACTTC. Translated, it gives CASSLAYTKNIQYF.

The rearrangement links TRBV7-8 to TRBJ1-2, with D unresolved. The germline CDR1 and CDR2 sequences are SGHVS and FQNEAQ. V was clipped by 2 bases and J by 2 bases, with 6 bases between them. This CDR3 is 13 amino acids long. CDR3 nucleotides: TGTGCCAGCAGCTTAATGGAGAACTATGGCTACACCTTC. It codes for CASSLMENYGYTF.

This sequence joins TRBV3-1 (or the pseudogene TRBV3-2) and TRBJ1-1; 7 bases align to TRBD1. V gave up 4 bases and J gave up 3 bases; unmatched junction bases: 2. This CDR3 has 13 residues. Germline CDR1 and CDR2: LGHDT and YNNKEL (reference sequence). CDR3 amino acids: CASSLQGDTEAFF. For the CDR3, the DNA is TGTGCCAGCAGCCTTCAGGGGGACACTGAAGCTTTCTTT.

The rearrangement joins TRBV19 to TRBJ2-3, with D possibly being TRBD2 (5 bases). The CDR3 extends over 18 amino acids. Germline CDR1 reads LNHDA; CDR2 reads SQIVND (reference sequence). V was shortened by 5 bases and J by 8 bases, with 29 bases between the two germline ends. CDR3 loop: CASSRSLIGGELAGTQYF. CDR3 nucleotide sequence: TGTGCCAGTAGTCGATCTCTTATCGGAGGAGAACTTGCGGGTACGCAGTATTTT. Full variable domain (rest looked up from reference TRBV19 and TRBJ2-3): DGGITQSPKYLFRKEGQNVTLSCEQNLNHDAMYWYRQDPGQGLRLIYYSQIVNDFQKGDIAEGYSVSREKKESFPLTVTSAQKNPTAFYLCASSRSLIGGELAGTQYFGPGTRLTVL.

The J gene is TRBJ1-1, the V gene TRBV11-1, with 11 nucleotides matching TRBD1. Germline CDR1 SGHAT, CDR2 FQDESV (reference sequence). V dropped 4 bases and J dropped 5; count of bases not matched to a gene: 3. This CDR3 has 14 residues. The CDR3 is CASSSGTGGTEAFF. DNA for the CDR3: TGTGCCAGCAGCTCCGGGACAGGGGGGACTGAAGCTTTCTTT.

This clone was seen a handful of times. For the CDR3, the DNA is TGTGCCAGCAGCCCTCGGACTAGCGGGAGTGCGGGCAATGAGCAGTTCTTC. It translates to CASSPRTSGSAGNEQFF. V usage is TRBV7-3 and J usage is TRBJ2-1; TRBD2 aligns across 13 bases. The CDR3 consists of 17 residues. The junction had 10 bases not matched to a gene; V was cut back by 5 bases and J by 6 bases. Germline V gene sequence: CDR1 SGHTA, CDR2 FQGTGA.

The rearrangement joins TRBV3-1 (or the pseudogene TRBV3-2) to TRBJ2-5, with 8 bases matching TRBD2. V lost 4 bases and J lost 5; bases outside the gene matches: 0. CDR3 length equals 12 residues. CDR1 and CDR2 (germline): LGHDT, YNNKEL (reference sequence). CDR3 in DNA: TGTGCCAGCAGCCCGGGGGGGGAGACCCAGTACTTC. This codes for CASSPGGETQYF.

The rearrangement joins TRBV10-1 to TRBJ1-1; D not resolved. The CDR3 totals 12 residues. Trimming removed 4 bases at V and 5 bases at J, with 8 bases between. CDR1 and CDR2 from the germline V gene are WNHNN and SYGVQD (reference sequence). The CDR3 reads CASSARGTEAFF. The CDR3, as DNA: TGCGCCAGCAGTGCACGAGGAACTGAAGCTTTCTTT.

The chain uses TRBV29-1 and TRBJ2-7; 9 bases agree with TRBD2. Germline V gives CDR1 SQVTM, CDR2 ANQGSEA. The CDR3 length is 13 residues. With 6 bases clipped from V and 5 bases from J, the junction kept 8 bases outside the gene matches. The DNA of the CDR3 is TGCAGCGTAACCTCCGGACTAGCGAACGAGCAGTACTTC. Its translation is CSVTSGLANEQYF.

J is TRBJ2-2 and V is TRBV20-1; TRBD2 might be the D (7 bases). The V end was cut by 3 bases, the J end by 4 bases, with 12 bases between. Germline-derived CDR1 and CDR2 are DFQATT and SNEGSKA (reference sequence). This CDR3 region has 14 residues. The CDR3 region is CSASRGAGTGELFF. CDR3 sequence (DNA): TGCAGTGCTAGTCGGGGGGCGGGCACCGGGGAGCTGTTTTTT.

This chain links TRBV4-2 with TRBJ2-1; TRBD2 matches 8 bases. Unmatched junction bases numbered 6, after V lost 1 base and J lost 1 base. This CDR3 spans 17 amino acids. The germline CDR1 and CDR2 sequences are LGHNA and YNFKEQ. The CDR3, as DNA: TGTGCCAGCAGCCAAGGAACGGCGGGAGGATCCTACAATGAGCAGTTCTTC. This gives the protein CASSQGTAGGSYNEQFF.